This T cell receptor (beta chain) came from a study of T cells expressing NK-cell markers. TCR beta cDNA was generated via 5'RACE template switching incorporating UMIs. TCRdb reprocessed the 5' RACE reads; each CDR3 protein has one entry and no DNA is given. Across around 180,000 distinct CDR3 sequences, the top ten clones capture 20% to 25% of the sample. Germline V lookup: CDR1 SGHRS, CDR2 YFSETQ. The CDR3 spans 14 residues. V usage is TRBV5-1 and J usage is TRBJ1-1; the TRBD1 assignment by TCRdb is unverifiable without DNA. The sample comprised blood T cells: a sorted CD56 or NKG2C T cell subset, CD4+ or CD8+ T cells, or bulk PBMC T cells (not recorded which). The origin of this receptor is a man aged 18-70 years in good health. CDR3 in amino acids: CASSLGGDSLGAFF.